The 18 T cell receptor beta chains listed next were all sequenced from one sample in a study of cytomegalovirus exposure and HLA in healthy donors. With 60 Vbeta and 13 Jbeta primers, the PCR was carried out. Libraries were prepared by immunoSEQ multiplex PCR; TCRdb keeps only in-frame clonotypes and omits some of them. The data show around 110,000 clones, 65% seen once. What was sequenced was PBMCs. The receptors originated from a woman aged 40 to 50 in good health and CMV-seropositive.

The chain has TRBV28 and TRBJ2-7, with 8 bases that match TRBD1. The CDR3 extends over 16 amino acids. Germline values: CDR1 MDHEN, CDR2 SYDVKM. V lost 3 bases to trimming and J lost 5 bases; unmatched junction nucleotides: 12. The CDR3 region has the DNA TGTGCCAGCAGTTTCGCCGTGGACAGGGTAGATCACGAGCAGTACTTC. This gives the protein CASSFAVDRVDHEQYF. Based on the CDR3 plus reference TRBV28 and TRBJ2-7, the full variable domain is DVKVTQSSRYLVKRTGEKVFLECVQDMDHENMFWYRQDPGLGLRLIYFSYDVKMKEKGDIPEGYSVSREKKERFSLILESASTNQTSMYLCASSFAVDRVDHEQYFGPGTRLTVT.

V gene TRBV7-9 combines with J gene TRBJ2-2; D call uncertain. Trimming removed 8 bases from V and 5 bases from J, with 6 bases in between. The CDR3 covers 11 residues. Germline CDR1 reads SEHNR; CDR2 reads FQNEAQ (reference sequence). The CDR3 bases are TGTGCCAGCGAGGCAACCGGGGAGCTGTTTTTT. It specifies CASEATGELFF.

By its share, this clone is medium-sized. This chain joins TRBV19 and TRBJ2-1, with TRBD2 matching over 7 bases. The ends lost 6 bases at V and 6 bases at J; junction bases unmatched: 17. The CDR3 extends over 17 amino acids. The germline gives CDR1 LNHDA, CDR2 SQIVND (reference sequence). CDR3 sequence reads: CASRAAGEFLLSNEQFF. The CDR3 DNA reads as TGTGCCAGTAGGGCGGCGGGAGAGTTCTTATTAAGCAATGAGCAGTTCTTC.

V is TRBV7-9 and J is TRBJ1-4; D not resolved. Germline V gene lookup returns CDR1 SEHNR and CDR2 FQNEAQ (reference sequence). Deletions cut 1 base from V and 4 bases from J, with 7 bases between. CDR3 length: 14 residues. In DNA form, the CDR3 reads TGTGCCAGCAGCTTAGGGCCCAGTAATGAAAAACTGTTTTTT. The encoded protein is CASSLGPSNEKLFF.

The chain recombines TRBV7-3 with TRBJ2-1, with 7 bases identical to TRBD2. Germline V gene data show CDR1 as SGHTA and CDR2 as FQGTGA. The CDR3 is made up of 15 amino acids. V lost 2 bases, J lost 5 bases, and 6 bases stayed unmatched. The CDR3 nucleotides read TGTGCCAGCAGCTTAGGGCGGGAGCAAAACAATGAGCAGTTCTTC. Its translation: CASSLGREQNNEQFF.

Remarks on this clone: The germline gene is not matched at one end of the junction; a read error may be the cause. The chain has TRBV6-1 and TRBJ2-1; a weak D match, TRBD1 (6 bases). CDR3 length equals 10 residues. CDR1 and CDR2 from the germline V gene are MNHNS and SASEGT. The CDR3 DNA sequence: TGTGCCAGCAGTGAAGAGGGGGTGCTCTTC. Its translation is CASSEEGVLF.

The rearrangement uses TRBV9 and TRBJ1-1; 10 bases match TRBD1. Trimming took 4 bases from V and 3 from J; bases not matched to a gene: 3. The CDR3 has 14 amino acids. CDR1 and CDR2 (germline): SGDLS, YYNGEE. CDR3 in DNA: TGTGCCAGCAGCCGGACAGGGGGTGACACTGAAGCTTTCTTT. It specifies CASSRTGGDTEAFF.

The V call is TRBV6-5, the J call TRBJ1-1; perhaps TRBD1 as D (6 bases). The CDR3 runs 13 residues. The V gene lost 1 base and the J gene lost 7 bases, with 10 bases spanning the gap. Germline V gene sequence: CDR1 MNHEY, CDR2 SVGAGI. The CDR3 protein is CASSYYGTLEAFF. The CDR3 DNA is TGTGCCAGCAGTTACTATGGGACACTTGAAGCTTTCTTT.

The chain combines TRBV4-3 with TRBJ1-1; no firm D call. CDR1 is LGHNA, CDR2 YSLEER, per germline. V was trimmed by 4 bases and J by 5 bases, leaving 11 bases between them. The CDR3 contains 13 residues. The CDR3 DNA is TGCGCCAGCAGCCCTGCCTCGGGTACTGAAGCTTTCTTT. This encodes CASSPASGTEAFF.

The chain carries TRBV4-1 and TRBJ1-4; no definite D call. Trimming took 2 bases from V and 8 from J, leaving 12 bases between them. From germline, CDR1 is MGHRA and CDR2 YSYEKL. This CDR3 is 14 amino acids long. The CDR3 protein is CASSQIEGWEKLFF. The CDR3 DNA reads TGCGCCAGCAGCCAAATTGAGGGTTGGGAAAAACTGTTTTTT.

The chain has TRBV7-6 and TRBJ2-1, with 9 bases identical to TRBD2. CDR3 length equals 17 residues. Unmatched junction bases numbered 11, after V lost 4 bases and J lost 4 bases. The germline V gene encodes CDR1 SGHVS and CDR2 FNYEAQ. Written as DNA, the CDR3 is TGTGCCAGCAGCTCCCAGGGGGGGCTAGCGGGATACAATGAGCAGTTCTTC. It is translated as CASSSQGGLAGYNEQFF.

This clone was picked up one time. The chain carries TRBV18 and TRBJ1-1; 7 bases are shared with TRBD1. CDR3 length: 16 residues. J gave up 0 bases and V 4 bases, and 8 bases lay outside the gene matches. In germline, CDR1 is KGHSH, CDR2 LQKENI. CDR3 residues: CASSLGQTGMNTEAFF. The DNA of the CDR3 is TGTGCCAGCTCACTGGGTCAGACAGGGATGAACACTGAAGCTTTCTTT. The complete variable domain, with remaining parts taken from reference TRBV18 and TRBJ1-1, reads NAGVMQNPRHLVRRRGQEARLRCSPMKGHSHVYWYRQLPEEGLKFMVYLQKENIIDESGMPKERFSAEFPKEGPSILRIQQVVRGDSAAYFCASSLGQTGMNTEAFFGQGTRLTVV.

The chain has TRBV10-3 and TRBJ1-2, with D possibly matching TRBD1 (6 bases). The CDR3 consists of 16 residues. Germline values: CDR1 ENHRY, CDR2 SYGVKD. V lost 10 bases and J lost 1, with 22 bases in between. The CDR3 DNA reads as TGTGCCAGCCACGACACCGCACAGGGTCATAACTATGGCTACACCTTC. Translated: CASHDTAQGHNYGYTF.

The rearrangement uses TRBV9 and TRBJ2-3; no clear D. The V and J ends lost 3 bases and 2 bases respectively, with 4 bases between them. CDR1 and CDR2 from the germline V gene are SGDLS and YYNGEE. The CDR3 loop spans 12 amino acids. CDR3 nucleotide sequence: TGTGCCAGCAGCGCCTACACAGATACGCAGTATTTT. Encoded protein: CASSAYTDTQYF. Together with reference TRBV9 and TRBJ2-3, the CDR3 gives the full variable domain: DSGVTQTPKHLITATGQRVTLRCSPRSGDLSVYWYQQSLDQGLQFLIQYYNGEERAKGNILERFSAQQFPDLHSELNLSSLELGDSALYFCASSAYTDTQYFGPGTRLTVL.

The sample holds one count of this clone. The CDR3: CASSGTGGAGETQYF. The CDR3 DNA follows: TGTGCCAGCAGTGGAACAGGGGGCGCGGGAGAGACCCAGTACTTC. V usage is TRBV25-1 and J usage is TRBJ2-5; 9 bases fit TRBD1. The CDR3 sequence is 15 residues long. In germline, CDR1 is MGHDK, CDR2 SYGVNS. V shed 4 bases and J 4 bases; nucleotides not matched to a gene: 7.

The CDR3 protein is CASSGHPSNNEQFF. DNA of the CDR3: TGTGCCAGCAGTGGGCACCCCTCTAACAATGAGCAGTTCTTC. The chain is built from TRBV5-4 and TRBJ2-1; the D is unclear. Germline V gene lookup returns CDR1 SGHNT and CDR2 YYREEE (reference sequence). This CDR3 contains 14 residues. The germline V and J ends were trimmed by 5 bases and 5 bases, with 14 bases remaining between them.

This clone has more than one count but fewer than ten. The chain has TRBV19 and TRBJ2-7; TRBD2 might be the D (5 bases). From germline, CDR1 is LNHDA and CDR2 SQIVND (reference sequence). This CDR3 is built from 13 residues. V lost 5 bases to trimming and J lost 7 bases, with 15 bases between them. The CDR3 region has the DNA TGTGCCAGTAGTCCAAGGACTCCATTGGAGCAGTACTTC. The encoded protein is CASSPRTPLEQYF.

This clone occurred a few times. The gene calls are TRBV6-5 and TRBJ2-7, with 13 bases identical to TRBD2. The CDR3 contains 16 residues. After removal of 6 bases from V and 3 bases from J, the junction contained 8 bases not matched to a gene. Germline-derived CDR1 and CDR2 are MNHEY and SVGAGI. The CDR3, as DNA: TGTGCCAGCAGCTACGCCGGGACTAGCGGGATCTACGAGCAGTACTTC. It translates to CASSYAGTSGIYEQYF.